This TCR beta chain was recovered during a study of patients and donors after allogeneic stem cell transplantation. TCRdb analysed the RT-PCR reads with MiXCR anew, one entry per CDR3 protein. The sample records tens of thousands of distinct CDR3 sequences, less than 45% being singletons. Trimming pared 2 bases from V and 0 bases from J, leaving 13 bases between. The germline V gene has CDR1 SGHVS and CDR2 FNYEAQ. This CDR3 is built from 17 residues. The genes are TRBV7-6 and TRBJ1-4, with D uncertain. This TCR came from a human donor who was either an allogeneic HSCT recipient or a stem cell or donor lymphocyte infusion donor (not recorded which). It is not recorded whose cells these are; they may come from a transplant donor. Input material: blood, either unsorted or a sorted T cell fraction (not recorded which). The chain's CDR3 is CASSLWIGTATNEKLFF. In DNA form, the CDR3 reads TGTGCCAGCAGCTTATGGATAGGAACTGCAACTAATGAAAAACTGTTTTTT.